This note documents a single TCR beta chain sequence. Germline values: CDR1 SGHNT, CDR2 YYREEE (reference sequence). V shed 2 bases and J shed 3 bases, with 11 bases lying between them. The CDR3 is 14 residues long. The sample is drawn from a study of cytomegalovirus exposure and HLA in healthy donors. PCR primers comprised 60 Vbeta and 13 Jbeta primers. The assay was immunoSEQ multiplex PCR, and TCRdb's table has in-frame clones only and misses some. The sample lists about 170,000 clones, about three quarters occurring once. The chain couples TRBV5-4 to TRBJ1-2, with D possibly matching TRBD1 (5 bases). Material for sequencing was PBMCs. The sequence was collected from a girl aged 10 to 17 in good health and CMV-seronegative. As DNA, the CDR3 is TGTGCCAGCAGCTTTGACGGAGGGGACTATGGCTACACCTTC. This encodes CASSFDGGDYGYTF.